The 22 T cell receptor beta chains reported below all come from one sample, sequenced in a study of blood T cell repertoires in COVID-19. Some clones are missing from TCRdb's copy, which holds only in-frame ones; the method was immunoSEQ multiplex PCR. Seen here are about 220,000 clones, roughly four fifths observed once, and the top ten hold around 4.7%. Sequencing used peripheral blood. The origin of the receptors is a woman in her seventies with acute or convalescent COVID-19.

This clone appeared a single time. V and J are TRBV3-1 (or the pseudogene TRBV3-2) and TRBJ2-2; 7 bases align to TRBD1. V lost 4 bases to trimming and J lost 2 bases; unmatched junction nucleotides: 7. The germline V gene encodes CDR1 LGHDT and CDR2 YNNKEL (reference sequence). The CDR3 covers 16 residues. In DNA form, the CDR3 reads TGTGCCAGCAGCCGACCGGGACAGACAAACACCGGGGAGCTGTTTTTT. Protein product: CASSRPGQTNTGELFF.

The chain employs TRBV10-3 and TRBJ2-2, with 11 bases identical to TRBD1. CDR3 length: 15 amino acids. V was pared by 7 bases and J by 3 bases, with 4 bases of the junction left unmatched. Germline V lookup: CDR1 ENHRY, CDR2 SYGVKD. The DNA for the CDR3 is TGTGCCATCACCCCGGGACAGGGGGACACCGGGGAGCTGTTTTTT. It is translated as CAITPGQGDTGELFF.

The chain combines TRBV4-1 with TRBJ1-6; D unresolved. V lost 0 bases and J 0 bases, leaving 9 bases between the germline ends. The germline V gene encodes CDR1 MGHRA and CDR2 YSYEKL. The CDR3 loop spans 17 amino acids. The CDR3 nucleotides are TGCGCCAGCAGCCAAGACAGCGTCAGCTCCTATAATTCACCCCTCCACTTT. Its protein product is CASSQDSVSSYNSPLHF.

The V gene is TRBV12-3 or TRBV12-4, the J gene TRBJ2-3; no definite D call. V was trimmed by 6 bases and J by 4 bases, leaving 11 bases between them. This CDR3 spans 13 amino acids. CDR3 bases: TGTGCCAGCAGCCCCGCGTATCCAGATACGCAGTATTTT. This gives the protein CASSPAYPDTQYF.

V gene TRBV11-2 combines with J gene TRBJ1-2; unclear D gene. The V end lost 3 bases, the J end lost 0 bases, and 8 bases lay between the germline ends. Germline lookup yields CDR1 SGHAT and CDR2 FQNNGV. The CDR3 contains 14 residues. The CDR3 coding sequence is TGTGCCAGCAGCTTGGGCCAAGCTAACTATGGCTACACCTTC. Its translation: CASSLGQANYGYTF.

The rearrangement uses TRBV7-2 and TRBJ2-5; a possible D gene is TRBD2 (6 bases). From germline, CDR1 is SGHTA and CDR2 FQGNSA. This CDR3 has 15 residues. V was trimmed by 5 bases and J by 5 bases, leaving 18 bases between them. The DNA for the CDR3 is TGTGCCAGCAGCCCCCCCCGCCGGGGGATGGAGACCCAGTACTTC. Protein sequence: CASSPPRRGMETQYF.

The chain has TRBV19 and TRBJ1-1; tentatively, D is TRBD1 (5 bases). The V gene's germline CDR1 is LNHDA and CDR2 SQIVND (reference sequence). Trimming took 6 bases from V and 0 from J, leaving 14 bases between them. This CDR3 contains 15 residues. The CDR3 loop is CASSPTDLMNTEAFF. The CDR3 bases are TGTGCCAGTAGCCCGACAGACCTCATGAACACTGAAGCTTTCTTT.

The V gene is TRBV5-1, the J gene TRBJ2-3; D not certain. The ends were cut back, 0 bases at V and 2 bases at J, with 16 bases in the middle. Per the germline V gene, CDR1 is SGHRS and CDR2 is YFSETQ. The CDR3 is made up of 17 amino acids. The CDR3 sequence: CASSLGRGQSFTDTQYF. The CDR3 DNA reads TGCGCCAGCAGCTTGGGAAGAGGCCAGTCATTCACAGATACGCAGTATTTT.

The chain uses TRBV30 and TRBJ1-5; 9 bases fit TRBD1. The germline gives CDR1 GTSNPN, CDR2 SVGIG (reference sequence). CDR3 length equals 13 residues. V lost 3 bases, J lost 4 bases, and 1 base stayed unmatched. The CDR3: CAWSDRGNQPQHF. In DNA, the CDR3 is TGTGCCTGGAGCGACAGGGGGAATCAGCCCCAGCATTTT.

This chain connects TRBV9 to TRBJ2-1; D call uncertain. V lost 4 bases and J 6 bases, leaving 20 bases between the germline ends. Germline CDR1 is SGDLS and CDR2 is YYNGEE. The CDR3 totals 16 residues. In DNA, the CDR3 is TGTGCCAGCAGCACCCCCGACGTACACTCAGGCAATGAGCAGTTCTTC. Translation gives CASSTPDVHSGNEQFF.

This chain links TRBV5-6 with TRBJ1-4, with a tentative D call TRBD1 (5 bases). Trimming stripped 4 bases from V and 1 base from J, with 11 bases between. This CDR3 is built from 15 residues. Germline CDR1 and CDR2: SGHDT and YYEEEE. Here the CDR3 reads CASSQRQLTNEKLFF. The CDR3 coding sequence is TGTGCCAGCAGCCAGAGACAGCTAACTAATGAAAAACTGTTTTTT. The complete variable domain, with remaining parts taken from reference TRBV5-6 and TRBJ1-4, reads DAGVTQSPTHLIKTRGQQVTLRCSPKSGHDTVSWYQQALGQGPQFIFQYYEEEERQRGNFPDRFSGHQFPNYSSELNVNALLLGDSALYLCASSQRQLTNEKLFFGSGTQLSVL.

This clone was recorded once. The V gene is TRBV6-6, the J gene TRBJ1-1, with D possibly matching TRBD1 (5 bases). Trimming shortened V by 2 bases and J by 1 base, and 8 bases separated the two germline ends. The CDR3 runs 14 residues. Germline CDR1 MNHNY, CDR2 SVGAGI (reference sequence). CDR3: CASSYAGQNTEAFF. In nucleotides, the CDR3 is TGTGCCAGCAGTTACGCAGGGCAGAACACTGAAGCTTTCTTT.

The V gene is TRBV6-6, the J gene TRBJ1-3, with a weak D call TRBD1 (6 bases). CDR3 length: 14 amino acids. V lost 7 bases to trimming and J lost 8 bases, with 18 bases between them. The germline V gene encodes CDR1 MNHNY and CDR2 SVGAGI (reference sequence). CDR3 in DNA: TGTGCCAGCACCCCCGGGGGGGCCGGGGACACCATATATTTT. Protein: CASTPGGAGDTIYF.

The chain has TRBV2 and TRBJ2-1, with D perhaps matching TRBD2 (6 bases). The germline gives CDR1 SNHLY, CDR2 FYNNEI. V dropped 9 bases and J dropped 0 bases, with 12 bases sitting between them. The CDR3 sequence is 14 residues long. The CDR3 DNA sequence: TGTGCCAGTGGACTAAGCCCCTCCTACAATGAGCAGTTCTTC. It codes for CASGLSPSYNEQFF.

The V gene is TRBV6-6, the J gene TRBJ1-2; 9 bases agree with TRBD1. The germline gives CDR1 MNHNY, CDR2 SVGAGI (reference sequence). CDR3 size: 15 residues. V shed 6 bases and J 2 bases; nucleotides not matched to a gene: 7. DNA for the CDR3: TGTGCCAGCAGAGAACCGGGACAGGGAAACTATGGCTACACCTTC. Residues: CASREPGQGNYGYTF.

This clone was seen a single time. This rearrangement joins TRBV7-2 to TRBJ1-4, with 9 bases lining up with TRBD1. CDR1 and CDR2 from the germline V gene are SGHTA and FQGNSA. The CDR3 totals 14 residues. Trimming took 6 bases from V and 7 from J; bases not matched to a gene: 6. CDR3 protein: CASRSGTGSEKLFF. The CDR3 DNA sequence: TGTGCCAGCAGATCCGGGACAGGGAGTGAAAAACTGTTTTTT.

The chain joins TRBV5-1 to TRBJ2-7, with 9 bases matching TRBD1. The ends lost 4 bases at V and 2 bases at J; junction bases unmatched: 4. The CDR3 has 14 residues. Germline V lookup: CDR1 SGHRS, CDR2 YFSETQ. The CDR3 DNA reads TGCGCCAGCAGCGGCGGGACAGGGCCCTACGAGCAGTACTTC. It codes for CASSGGTGPYEQYF. The variable domain in full, with the rest retrieved from reference TRBV5-1 and TRBJ2-7, is KAGVTQTPRYLIKTRGQQVTLSCSPISGHRSVSWYQQTPGQGLQFLFEYFSETQRNKGNFPGRFSGRQFSNSRSEMNVSTLELGDSALYLCASSGGTGPYEQYFGPGTRLTVT.

The chain couples TRBV5-6 to TRBJ1-5, with D perhaps matching TRBD1 (6 bases). Trimming took 5 bases from V and 2 from J, leaving 17 bases between them. Germline assignment: CDR1 SGHDT and CDR2 YYEEEE. The CDR3 is 16 residues long. As DNA, the CDR3 is TGTGCCAGCAGTCTAGGGCAGGGGAGTGGCAATCAGCCCCAGCATTTT. It yields the protein CASSLGQGSGNQPQHF.

The chain links TRBV10-3 to TRBJ2-2, with 7 bases matching TRBD2. CDR3 size: 15 residues. Germline V gives CDR1 ENHRY, CDR2 SYGVKD. V lost 2 bases and J lost 7; bases outside the gene matches: 7. This CDR3 is CAISETGLEFGELFF. The DNA of the CDR3 is TGTGCCATCAGTGAGACAGGACTAGAGTTCGGGGAGCTGTTTTTT.

The table lists this clone with a few counts. This chain connects TRBV6-5 to TRBJ2-7, with 9 bases aligning to TRBD1. After removal of 5 bases from V and 2 bases from J, the junction contained 1 base not matched to a gene. The CDR3 length is 13 residues. Germline V gene lookup returns CDR1 MNHEY and CDR2 SVGAGI. CDR3 DNA sequence: TGTGCCAGCAGTAGGACAGGGGCCTACGAGCAGTACTTC. This gives the protein CASSRTGAYEQYF.

The rearrangement joins TRBV28 to TRBJ1-5, with TRBD1 matching over 10 bases. V lost 6 bases and J lost 3; bases outside the gene matches: 8. In germline, CDR1 is MDHEN, CDR2 SYDVKM. The CDR3 runs 16 residues. The CDR3 is CASSRGTGANNQPQHF. In DNA form, the CDR3 reads TGTGCCAGCAGCCGCGGGACAGGGGCCAACAATCAGCCCCAGCATTTT.

The genes are TRBV4-1 and TRBJ1-2; weak D call: TRBD1 (6 bases). CDR3 length: 17 amino acids. V lost 0 bases and J lost 0, with 14 bases in between. From germline, CDR1 is MGHRA and CDR2 YSYEKL. The CDR3 loop is CASSQDTGTLANYGYTF. The CDR3 bases are TGCGCCAGCAGCCAAGACACAGGGACCTTAGCTAACTATGGCTACACCTTC.